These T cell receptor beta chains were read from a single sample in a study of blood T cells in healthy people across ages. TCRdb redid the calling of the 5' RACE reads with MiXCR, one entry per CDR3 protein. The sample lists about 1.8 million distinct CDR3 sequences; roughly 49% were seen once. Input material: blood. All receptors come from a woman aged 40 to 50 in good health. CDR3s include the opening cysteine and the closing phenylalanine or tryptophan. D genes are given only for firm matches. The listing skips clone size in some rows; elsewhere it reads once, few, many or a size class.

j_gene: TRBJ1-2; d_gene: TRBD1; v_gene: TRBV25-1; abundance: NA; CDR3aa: CASRAGTGPFGYTF; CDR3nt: TGTGCCAGCAGAGCCGGGACAGGGCCATTTGGCTACACCTTC
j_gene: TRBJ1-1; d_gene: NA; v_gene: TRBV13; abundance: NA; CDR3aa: CASSRGTSPEAFF; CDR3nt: TGTGCCAGCAGCAGAGGGACAAGCCCTGAAGCTTTCTTT
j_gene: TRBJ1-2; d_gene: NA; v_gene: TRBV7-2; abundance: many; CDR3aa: CASSLGQSIGGYTF; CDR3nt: TGTGCCAGCAGCTTAGGGCAGTCTATAGGGGGCTACACCTTC
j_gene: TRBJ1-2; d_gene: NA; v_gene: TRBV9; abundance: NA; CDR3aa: CASSVDRDRSNYGYTF; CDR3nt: TGTGCCAGCAGCGTAGACCGCGATAGGAGTAACTATGGCTACACCTTC
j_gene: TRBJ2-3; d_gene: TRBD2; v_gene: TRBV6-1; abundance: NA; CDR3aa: CASGPLAGGSPDTQYF; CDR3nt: TGTGCCAGCGGGCCACTAGCGGGGGGTTCCCCAGATACGCAGTATTTT
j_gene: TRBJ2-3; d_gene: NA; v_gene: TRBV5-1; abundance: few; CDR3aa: CASSFFGSGTDTQYF; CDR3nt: TGCGCCAGCAGCTTTTTTGGGTCGGGCACAGATACGCAGTATTTT
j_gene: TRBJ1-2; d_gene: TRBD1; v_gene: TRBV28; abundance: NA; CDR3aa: CASSLMDRDSYGYTF; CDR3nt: TGTGCCAGCAGCCTTATGGACAGGGATAGTTATGGCTACACCTTC
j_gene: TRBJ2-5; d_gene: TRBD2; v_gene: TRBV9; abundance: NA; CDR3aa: CASSPQGLAGTETQYF; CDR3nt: TGTGCCAGCAGCCCCCAGGGACTAGCGGGGACTGAGACCCAGTACTTC
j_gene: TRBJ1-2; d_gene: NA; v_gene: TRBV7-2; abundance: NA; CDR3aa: CASSSEKGGYTF; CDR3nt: TGTGCCAGCAGCTCAGAAAAAGGTGGCTACACCTTC
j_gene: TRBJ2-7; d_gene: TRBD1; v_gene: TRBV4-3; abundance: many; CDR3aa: CASSQAGTVWGYEQYF; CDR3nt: TGCGCCAGCAGCCAAGCCGGGACAGTTTGGGGATACGAGCAGTACTTC
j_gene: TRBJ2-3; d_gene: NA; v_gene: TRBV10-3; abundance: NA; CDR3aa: CAIEIAGTDTQYF; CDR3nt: TGTGCCATCGAAATAGCAGGGACAGATACGCAGTATTTT
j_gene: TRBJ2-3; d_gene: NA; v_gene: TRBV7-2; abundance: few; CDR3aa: CASRFWRGSTDTQYF; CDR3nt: TGTGCCAGCAGGTTCTGGCGGGGTAGCACAGATACGCAGTATTTT
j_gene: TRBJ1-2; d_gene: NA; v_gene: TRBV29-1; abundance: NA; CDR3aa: CSVEDRHEYGYTF; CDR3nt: TGCAGCGTTGAAGATCGACATGAATATGGCTACACCTTC
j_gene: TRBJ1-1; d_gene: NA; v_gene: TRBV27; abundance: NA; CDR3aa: CASSRTGWTEAFF; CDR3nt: TGTGCCAGCAGTAGGACGGGGTGGACTGAAGCTTTCTTT
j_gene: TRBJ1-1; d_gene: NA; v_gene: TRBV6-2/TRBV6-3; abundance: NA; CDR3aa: CASSQPGMNTEAFF; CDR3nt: TGTGCCAGCAGCCAACCGGGGATGAACACTGAAGCTTTCTTT
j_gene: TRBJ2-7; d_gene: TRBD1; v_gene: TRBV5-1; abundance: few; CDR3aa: CASSPQDRVRYEQYF; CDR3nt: TGCGCCAGCAGCCCACAAGACAGGGTTCGCTACGAGCAGTACTTC
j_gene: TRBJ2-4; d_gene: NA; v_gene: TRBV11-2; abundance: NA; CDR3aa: CASSTLTTSARYIQYF; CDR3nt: TGTGCCAGCAGCACCCTCACTACTAGTGCCAGGTACATTCAGTACTTC
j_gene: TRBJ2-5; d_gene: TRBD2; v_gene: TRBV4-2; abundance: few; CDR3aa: CASSQDQRGVQETQYF; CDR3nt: TGTGCCAGCAGCCAAGATCAGCGGGGGGTCCAAGAGACCCAGTACTTC
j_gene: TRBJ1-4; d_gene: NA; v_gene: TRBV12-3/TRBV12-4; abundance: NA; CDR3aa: CASSLNRARQRGYEKLFF; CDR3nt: TGTGCCAGCAGTTTGAACAGGGCCAGACAGAGGGGATATGAAAAACTGTTTTTT
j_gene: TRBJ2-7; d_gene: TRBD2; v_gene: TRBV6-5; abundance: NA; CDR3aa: CASSYSGTSYDEQYF; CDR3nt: TGTGCCAGCAGTTACTCGGGGACTAGCTACGACGAGCAGTACTTC
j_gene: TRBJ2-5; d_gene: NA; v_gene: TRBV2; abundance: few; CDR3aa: CASKRVRETQYF; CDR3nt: TGTGCCAGCAAACGAGTGCGAGAGACCCAGTACTTC
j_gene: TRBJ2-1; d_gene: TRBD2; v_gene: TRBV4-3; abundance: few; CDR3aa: CASSQDDTTSGDYNEQFF; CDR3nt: TGCGCCAGCAGCCAAGATGACACCACTAGCGGGGACTACAATGAGCAGTTCTTC
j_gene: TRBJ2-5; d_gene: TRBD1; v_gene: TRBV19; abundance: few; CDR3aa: CASRTTGEETQYF; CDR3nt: TGTGCCAGTAGGACGACAGGGGAAGAGACCCAGTACTTC
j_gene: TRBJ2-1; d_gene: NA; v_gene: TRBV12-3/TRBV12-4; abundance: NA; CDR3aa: CASSRDVEQFF; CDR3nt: TGTGCCAGCTCTAGGGATGTTGAGCAGTTCTTC
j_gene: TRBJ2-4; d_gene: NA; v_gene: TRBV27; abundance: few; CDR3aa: CASSNRWEQYF; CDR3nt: TGTGCCAGCAGTAACCGGTGGGAGCAGTACTTC
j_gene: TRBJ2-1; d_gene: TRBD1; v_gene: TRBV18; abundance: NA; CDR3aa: CASSPHTGVENEQFF; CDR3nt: TGTGCCAGCTCACCACATACAGGGGTCGAAAATGAGCAGTTCTTC
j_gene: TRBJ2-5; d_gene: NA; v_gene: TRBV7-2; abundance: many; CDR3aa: CASKKDSLREETQYF; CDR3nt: TGTGCCAGCAAAAAGGACAGCCTACGGGAAGAGACCCAGTACTTC
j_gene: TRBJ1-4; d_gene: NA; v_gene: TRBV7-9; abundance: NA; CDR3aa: CASSLSGPGEKLFF; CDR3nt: TGTGCCAGCAGCTTATCGGGCCCCGGAGAAAAACTGTTTTTT
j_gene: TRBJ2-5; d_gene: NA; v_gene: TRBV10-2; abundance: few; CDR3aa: CASSEVHRVETQYF; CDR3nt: TGCGCCAGCAGTGAAGTCCACAGGGTGGAGACCCAGTACTTC
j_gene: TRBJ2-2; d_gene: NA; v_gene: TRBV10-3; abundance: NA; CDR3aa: CAISEGKGEYTGELFF; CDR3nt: TGTGCCATCAGTGAGGGGAAGGGAGAATACACCGGGGAGCTGTTTTTT
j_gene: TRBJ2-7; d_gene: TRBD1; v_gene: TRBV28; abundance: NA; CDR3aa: CASSLTRGLYEQYF; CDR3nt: TGTGCCAGCAGTTTAACCAGGGGGCTCTACGAGCAGTACTTC
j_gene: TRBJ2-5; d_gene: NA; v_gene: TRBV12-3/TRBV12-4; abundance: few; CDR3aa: CASSKRGTQYF; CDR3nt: TGTGCCAGCAGTAAACGAGGGACCCAGTACTTC
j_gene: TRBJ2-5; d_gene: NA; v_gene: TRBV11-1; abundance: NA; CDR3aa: CASRAGTDTQETQYF; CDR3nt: TGTGCCAGCAGAGCCGGGACGGACACACAAGAGACCCAGTACTTC
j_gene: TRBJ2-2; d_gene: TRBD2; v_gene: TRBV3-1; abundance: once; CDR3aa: CASSPAGALNTGELFF; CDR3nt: TGTGCCAGCAGCCCAGCGGGGGCCCTGAACACCGGGGAGCTGTTTTTT
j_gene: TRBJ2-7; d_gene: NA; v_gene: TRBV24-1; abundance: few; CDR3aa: CATSDSSRTALYEQYF; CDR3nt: TGTGCCACCAGTGATTCCTCTAGGACAGCCCTCTACGAGCAGTACTTC
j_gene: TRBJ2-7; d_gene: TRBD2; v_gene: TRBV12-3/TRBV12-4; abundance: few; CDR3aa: CASGSGGGEQYF; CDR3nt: TGTGCCAGCGGTAGCGGGGGAGGCGAGCAGTACTTC
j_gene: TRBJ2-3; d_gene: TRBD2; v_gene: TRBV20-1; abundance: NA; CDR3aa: CSASWSGGGTDTQYF; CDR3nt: TGCAGTGCTAGTTGGAGCGGGGGGGGCACAGATACGCAGTATTTT
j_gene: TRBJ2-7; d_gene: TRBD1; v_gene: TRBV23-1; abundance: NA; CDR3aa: CASSQSAPAGGDEQYF; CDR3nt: TGCGCCAGCAGTCAATCGGCCCCGGCAGGGGGCGACGAGCAGTACTTC
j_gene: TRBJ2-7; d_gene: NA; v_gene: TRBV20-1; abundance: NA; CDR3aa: CSADTGTDYEQYF; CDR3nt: TGCAGTGCTGATACCGGGACGGACTACGAGCAGTACTTC
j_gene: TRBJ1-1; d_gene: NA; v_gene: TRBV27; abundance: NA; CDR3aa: CASSLLAHGGNTEAFF; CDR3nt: TGTGCCAGCAGTTTATTGGCACATGGAGGGAACACTGAAGCTTTCTTT
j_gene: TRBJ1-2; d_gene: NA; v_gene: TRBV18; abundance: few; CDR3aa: CASSPRDNYGYTF; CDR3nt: TGTGCCAGCTCACCCAGAGATAACTATGGCTACACCTTC
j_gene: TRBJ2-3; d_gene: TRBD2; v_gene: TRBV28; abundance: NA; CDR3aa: CASTEERGKADTQYF; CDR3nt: TGTGCCAGCACCGAGGAGCGGGGGAAGGCAGATACGCAGTATTTT
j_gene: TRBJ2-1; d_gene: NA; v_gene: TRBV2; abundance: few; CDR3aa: CASRPSLSNEQFF; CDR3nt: TGTGCCAGCAGACCTTCGCTCAGCAATGAGCAGTTCTTC
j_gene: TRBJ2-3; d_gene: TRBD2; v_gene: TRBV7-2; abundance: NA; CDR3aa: CASSVRAGGVVSTDTQYF; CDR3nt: TGTGCCAGCAGCGTCCGAGCGGGGGGGGTGGTGTCCACAGATACGCAGTATTTT
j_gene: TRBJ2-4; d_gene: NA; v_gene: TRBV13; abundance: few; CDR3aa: CASSLSVGLSGNIQYF; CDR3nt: TGTGCCAGCAGCTTATCGGTTGGCCTATCGGGGAACATTCAGTACTTC
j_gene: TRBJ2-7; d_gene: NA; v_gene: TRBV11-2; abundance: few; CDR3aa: CASSLIRGHYEQYF; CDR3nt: TGTGCCAGCAGCTTAATCCGAGGCCACTACGAGCAGTACTTC
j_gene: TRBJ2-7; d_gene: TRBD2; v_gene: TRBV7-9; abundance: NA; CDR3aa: CASSSTSGRRSYEQYF; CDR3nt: TGTGCCAGCAGCTCTACTAGCGGGCGACGGTCCTACGAGCAGTACTTC